Below, one T cell receptor (beta chain) is given with its context. Its antigen remains unidentified. Each CDR3 protein gets one entry after TCRdb re-called the 5' RACE reads with MiXCR. The sample holds roughly 100,000 distinct CDR3 sequences, around 13% seen once. Unmatched junction bases numbered 4, after V lost 6 bases and J lost 5 bases. Germline assignment: CDR1 MNHEY and CDR2 SMNVEV (reference sequence). The CDR3 has 14 amino acids. The sample originates from a study of early T cells in non-severe SARS-CoV-2 infection. Findings and limits, study-wide: In VDJdb matching, anti-spike CD8 responses were favored while private and CD4 specificities went missing.

The sequenced material came from whole blood. The TCR was taken from an adult who was a healthcare worker with PCR-confirmed SARS-CoV-2 infection or an uninfected control (not recorded which). V is TRBV27 and J is TRBJ2-1; 10 bases fit TRBD2. CDR3: CASSFGLADNEQFF. CDR3 nucleotides: TGTGCCAGCAGCTTCGGACTAGCGGACAATGAGCAGTTCTTC.